Reported below is one T cell receptor (beta chain). Antigen unknown. This sample stems from a study of cytomegalovirus exposure and HLA in healthy donors. This CDR3 spans 20 amino acids. V dropped 2 bases and J dropped 6; count of bases not matched to a gene: 19. Germline lookup yields CDR1 LGHNA and CDR2 YNFKEQ. Study observations and caveats: As immune exposure information, only CMV serostatus was available.

PCR was performed using 60 Vbeta and 13 Jbeta primers. Profiled with immunoSEQ multiplex PCR; TCRdb holds only in-frame clones, not every one. The sample includes tens of thousands of clones, around 74% of them seen just once. This receptor was taken from a woman in her thirties in good health and CMV-seropositive. Sequenced input: PBMCs. J is TRBJ2-7 and V is TRBV4-2; 13 bases map to TRBD2. CDR3 region: CASSQIPQFDGLAGDSEQYF. The CDR3 DNA reads TGTGCCAGCAGCCAAATTCCACAATTCGATGGACTAGCGGGAGACTCCGAGCAGTACTTC.